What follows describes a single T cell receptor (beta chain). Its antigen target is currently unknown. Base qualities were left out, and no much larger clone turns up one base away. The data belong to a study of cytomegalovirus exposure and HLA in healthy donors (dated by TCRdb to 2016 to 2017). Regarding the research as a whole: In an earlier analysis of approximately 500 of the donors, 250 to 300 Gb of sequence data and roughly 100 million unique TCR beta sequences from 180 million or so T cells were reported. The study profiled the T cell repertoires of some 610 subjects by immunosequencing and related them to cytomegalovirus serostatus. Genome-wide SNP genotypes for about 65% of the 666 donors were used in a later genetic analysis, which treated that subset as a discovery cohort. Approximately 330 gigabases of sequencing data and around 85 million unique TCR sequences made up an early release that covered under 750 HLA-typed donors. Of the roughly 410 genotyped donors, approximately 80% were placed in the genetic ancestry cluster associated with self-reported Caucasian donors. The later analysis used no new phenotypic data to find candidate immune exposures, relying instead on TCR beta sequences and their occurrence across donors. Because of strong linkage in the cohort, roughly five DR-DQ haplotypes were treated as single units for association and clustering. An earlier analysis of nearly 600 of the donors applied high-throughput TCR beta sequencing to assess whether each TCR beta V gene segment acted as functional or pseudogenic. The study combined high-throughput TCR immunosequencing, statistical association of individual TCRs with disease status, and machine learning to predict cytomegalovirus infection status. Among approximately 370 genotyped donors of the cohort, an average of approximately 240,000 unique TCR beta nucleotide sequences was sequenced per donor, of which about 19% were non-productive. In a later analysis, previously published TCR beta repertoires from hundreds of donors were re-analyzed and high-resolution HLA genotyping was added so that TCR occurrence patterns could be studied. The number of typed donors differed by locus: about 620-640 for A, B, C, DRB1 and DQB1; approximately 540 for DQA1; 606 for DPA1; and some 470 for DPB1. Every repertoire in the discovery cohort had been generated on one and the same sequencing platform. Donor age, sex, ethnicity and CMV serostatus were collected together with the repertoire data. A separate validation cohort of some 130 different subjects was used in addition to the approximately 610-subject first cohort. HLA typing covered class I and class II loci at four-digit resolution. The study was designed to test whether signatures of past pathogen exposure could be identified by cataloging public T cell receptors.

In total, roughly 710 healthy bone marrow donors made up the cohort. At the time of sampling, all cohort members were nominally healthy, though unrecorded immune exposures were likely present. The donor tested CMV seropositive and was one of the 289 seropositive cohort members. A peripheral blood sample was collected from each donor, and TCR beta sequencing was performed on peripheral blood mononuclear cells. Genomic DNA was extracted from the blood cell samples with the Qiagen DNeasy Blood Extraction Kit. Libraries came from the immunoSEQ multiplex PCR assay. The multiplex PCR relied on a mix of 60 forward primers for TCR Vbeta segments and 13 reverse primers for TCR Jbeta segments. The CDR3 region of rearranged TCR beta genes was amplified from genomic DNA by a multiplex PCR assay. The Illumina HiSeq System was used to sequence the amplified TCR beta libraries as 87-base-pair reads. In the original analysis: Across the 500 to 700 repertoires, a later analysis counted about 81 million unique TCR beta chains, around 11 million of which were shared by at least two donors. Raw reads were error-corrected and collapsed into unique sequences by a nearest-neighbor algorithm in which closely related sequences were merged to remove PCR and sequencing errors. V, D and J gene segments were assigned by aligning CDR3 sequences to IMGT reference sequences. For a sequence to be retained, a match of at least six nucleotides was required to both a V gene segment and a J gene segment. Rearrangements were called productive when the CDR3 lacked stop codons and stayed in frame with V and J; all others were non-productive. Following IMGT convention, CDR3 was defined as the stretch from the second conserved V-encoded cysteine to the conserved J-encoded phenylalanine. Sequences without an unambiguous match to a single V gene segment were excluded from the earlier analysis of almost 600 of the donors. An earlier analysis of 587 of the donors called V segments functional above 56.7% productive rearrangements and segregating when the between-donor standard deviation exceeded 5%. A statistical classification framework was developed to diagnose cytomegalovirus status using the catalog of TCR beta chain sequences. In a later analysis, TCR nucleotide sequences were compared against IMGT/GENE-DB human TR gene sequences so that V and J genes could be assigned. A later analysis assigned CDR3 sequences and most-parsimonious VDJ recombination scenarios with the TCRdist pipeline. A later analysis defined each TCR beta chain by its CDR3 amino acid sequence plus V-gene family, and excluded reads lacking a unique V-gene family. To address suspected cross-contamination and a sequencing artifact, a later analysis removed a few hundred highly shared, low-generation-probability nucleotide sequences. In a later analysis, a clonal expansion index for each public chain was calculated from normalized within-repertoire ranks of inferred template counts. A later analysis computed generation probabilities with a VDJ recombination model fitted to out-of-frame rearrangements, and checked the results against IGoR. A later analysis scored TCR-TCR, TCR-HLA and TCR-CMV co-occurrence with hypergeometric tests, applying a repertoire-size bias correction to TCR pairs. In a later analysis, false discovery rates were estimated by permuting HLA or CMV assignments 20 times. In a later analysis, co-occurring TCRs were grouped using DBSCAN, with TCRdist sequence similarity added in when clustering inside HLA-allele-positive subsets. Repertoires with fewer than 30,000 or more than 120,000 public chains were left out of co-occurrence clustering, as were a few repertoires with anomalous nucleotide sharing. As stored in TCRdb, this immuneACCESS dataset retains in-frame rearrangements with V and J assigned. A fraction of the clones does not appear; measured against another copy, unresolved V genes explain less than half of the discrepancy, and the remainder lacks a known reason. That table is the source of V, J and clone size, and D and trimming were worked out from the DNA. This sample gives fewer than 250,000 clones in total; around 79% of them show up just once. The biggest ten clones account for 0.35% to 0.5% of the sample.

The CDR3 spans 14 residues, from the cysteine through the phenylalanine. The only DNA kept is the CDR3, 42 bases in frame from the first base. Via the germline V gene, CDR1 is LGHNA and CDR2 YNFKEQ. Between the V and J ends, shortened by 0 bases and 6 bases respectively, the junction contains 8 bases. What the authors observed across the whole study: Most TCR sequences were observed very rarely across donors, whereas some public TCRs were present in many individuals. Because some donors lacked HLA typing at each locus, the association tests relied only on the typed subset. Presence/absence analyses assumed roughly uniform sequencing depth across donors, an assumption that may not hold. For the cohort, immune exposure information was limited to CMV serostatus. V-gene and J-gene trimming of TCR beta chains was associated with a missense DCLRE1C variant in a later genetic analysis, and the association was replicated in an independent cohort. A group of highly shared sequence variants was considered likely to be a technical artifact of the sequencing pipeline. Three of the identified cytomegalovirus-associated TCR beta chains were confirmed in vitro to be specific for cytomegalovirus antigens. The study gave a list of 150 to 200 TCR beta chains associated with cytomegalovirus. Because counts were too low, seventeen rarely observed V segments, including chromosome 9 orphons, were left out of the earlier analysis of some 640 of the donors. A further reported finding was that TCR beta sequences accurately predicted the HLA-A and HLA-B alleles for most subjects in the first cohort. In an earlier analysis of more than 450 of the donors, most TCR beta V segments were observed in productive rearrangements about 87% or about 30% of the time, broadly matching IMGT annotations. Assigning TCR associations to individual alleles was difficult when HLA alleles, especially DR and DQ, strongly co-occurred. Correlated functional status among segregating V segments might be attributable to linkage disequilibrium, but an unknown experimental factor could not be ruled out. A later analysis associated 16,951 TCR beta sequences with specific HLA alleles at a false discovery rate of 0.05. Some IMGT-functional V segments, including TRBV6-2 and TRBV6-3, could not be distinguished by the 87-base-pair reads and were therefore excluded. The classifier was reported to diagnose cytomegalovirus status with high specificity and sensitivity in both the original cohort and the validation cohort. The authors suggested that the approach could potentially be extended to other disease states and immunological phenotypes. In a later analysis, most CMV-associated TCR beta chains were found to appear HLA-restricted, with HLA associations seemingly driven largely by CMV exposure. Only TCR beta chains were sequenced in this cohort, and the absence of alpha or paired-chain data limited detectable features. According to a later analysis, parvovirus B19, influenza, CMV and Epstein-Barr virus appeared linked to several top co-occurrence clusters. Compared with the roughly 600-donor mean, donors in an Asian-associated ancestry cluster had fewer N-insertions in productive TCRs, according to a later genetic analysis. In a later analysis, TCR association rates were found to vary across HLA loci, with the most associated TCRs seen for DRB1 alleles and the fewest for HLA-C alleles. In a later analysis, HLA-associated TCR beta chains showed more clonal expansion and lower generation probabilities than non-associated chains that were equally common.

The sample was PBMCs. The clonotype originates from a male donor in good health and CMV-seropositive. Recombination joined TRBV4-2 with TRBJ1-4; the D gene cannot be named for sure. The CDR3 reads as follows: CASSQESGDEKLFF. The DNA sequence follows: TGTGCCAGCAGCCAAGAGTCGGGAGATGAAAAACTGTTTTTT.